This is a list of T cell receptor beta chains from one sample in a study of human T cells and chemical hapten exposure. TCRdb called the RACE reads again in MiXCR, with one record for every CDR3 protein. Of tens of thousands of distinct CDR3 sequences in the sample, 9.5% to 15% were seen once. The sample was whole blood, taken in connection with sensitization to the hapten diphenylcyclopropenone (DPC). These receptors came from a man aged 25 to 40 with alopecia areata. Some clones in this sample may be carry-over from other donors' samples. Both conserved end residues are part of each CDR3. The order of the fields is V gene, D gene, clone size, J gene, CDR3 length, CDR3 protein, CDR3 DNA. The D gene is left open where the match is weak. Some rows have no size entry. The others give once, few or many, or a class for an expanded clone.

TRBV30	-	many	TRBJ2-7	14	CAWCPPAASYEQYF	TGTGCCTGGTGTCCCCCGGCGGCGAGCTACGAGCAGTACTTC
TRBV12-3/TRBV12-4	TRBD2	many	TRBJ2-3	15	CASSLTSGGPDTQYF	TGTGCCAGCAGTCTGACTAGCGGGGGGCCAGATACGCAGTATTTT
TRBV7-6	TRBD1	few	TRBJ1-3	15	CASSLEGQGGNTIYF	TGTGCCAGCAGCTTGGAAGGACAGGGTGGAAACACCATATATTTT
TRBV7-9	-	many	TRBJ2-3	14	CASSPPATGDTQYF	TGTGCCAGCAGCCCCCCGGCGACTGGAGATACGCAGTATTTT
TRBV28	-	-	TRBJ2-7	13	CASKGDPTYEQYF	TGTGCCAGCAAGGGGGACCCCACCTACGAGCAGTACTTC
TRBV5-1	TRBD1	few	TRBJ1-2	17	CASSLFKGQGENYGYTF	TGCGCCAGCAGCTTGTTTAAGGGACAGGGCGAAAACTATGGCTACACCTTC
TRBV20-1	-	many	TRBJ2-2	14	CSAKTGAYTGELFF	TGCAGTGCTAAGACAGGAGCGTACACCGGGGAGCTGTTTTTT
TRBV28	-	few	TRBJ2-4	14	CASNNQGAKNIQYF	TGTGCCAGCAATAATCAGGGAGCCAAAAACATTCAGTACTTC
TRBV12-3/TRBV12-4	-	-	TRBJ2-5	13	CASRRTIGETQYF	TGTGCCAGCAGACGGACGATAGGGGAGACCCAGTACTTC
TRBV5-1	-	-	TRBJ1-1	14	CASSSGNMNTEAFF	TGCGCCAGCAGCTCGGGGAATATGAACACTGAAGCTTTCTTT
TRBV28	-	-	TRBJ2-1	13	CASGGPVGYEQFF	TGTGCCAGTGGCGGACCGGTTGGCTATGAGCAGTTCTTC
TRBV7-2	-	few	TRBJ1-5	13	CASSLSLDQPQHF	TGTGCCAGCAGCTTAAGCCTGGATCAGCCCCAGCATTTT
TRBV7-3	TRBD1	many	TRBJ1-1	13	CASSFTGVSEAFF	TGTGCCAGCAGCTTCACAGGGGTCTCTGAAGCTTTCTTT
TRBV9	-	-	TRBJ1-1	14	CASSAQQMNTEAFF	TGTGCCAGCAGCGCCCAACAGATGAACACTGAAGCTTTCTTT
TRBV7-2	-	-	TRBJ2-1	17	CASSLAPTTSIYNEQFF	TGTGCCAGCAGCTTAGCTCCTACGACATCGATCTACAATGAGCAGTTCTTC
TRBV20-1	-	-	TRBJ2-5	17	CSALGMGRRADVETQYF	TGCAGTGCCCTAGGCATGGGACGTCGGGCAGACGTGGAGACCCAGTACTTC
TRBV6-6	-	many	TRBJ1-1	14	CASNPHREDTEAFF	TGTGCCAGCAACCCCCACAGGGAGGACACTGAAGCTTTCTTT
TRBV24-1	TRBD1	many	TRBJ2-2	16	CATSDPNRTGAGELFF	TGTGCCACCAGTGATCCTAACCGTACAGGGGCCGGGGAGCTGTTTTTT
TRBV9	TRBD2	-	TRBJ2-3	16	CASSLRHSGGADTQYF	TGTGCCAGCAGCTTACGTCATAGCGGGGGGGCGGATACGCAGTATTTT
TRBV2	TRBD1	many	TRBJ1-2	15	CASRQGQGLIYGYTF	TGTGCCAGCAGGCAGGGACAGGGGTTGATCTATGGCTACACCTTC